These 20 T cell receptor beta chains came from one sample sequenced in a study of OX40 agonist ivuxolimab in advanced cancers. Sequenced by immunoSEQ multiplex PCR; TCRdb stores in-frame clones only, minus some. Here the sample spans tens of thousands of clones, about four fifths being singletons. The starting material was CD4+ or CD8+ T cells sorted from blood, obtained in a trial of the OX40 agonist ivuxolimab. These receptors were taken from an adult with an advanced solid tumor such as melanoma, head and neck, liver or kidney cancer.

The chain has TRBV5-5 and TRBJ1-4; TRBD1 matches at 7 bases. Germline lookup yields CDR1 SGHKS and CDR2 YYEKEE (reference sequence). The ends lost 0 bases at V and 3 bases at J; junction bases unmatched: 5. The CDR3 totals 16 residues. The CDR3 loop reads CASSLVQGVSNEKLFF. CDR3 in DNA: TGTGCCAGCAGCTTGGTCCAGGGGGTATCTAATGAAAAACTGTTTTTT.

The chain uses TRBV28 and TRBJ2-3; 8 bases line up with TRBD1. V shed 7 bases and J 3 bases; nucleotides not matched to a gene: 3. Germline CDR1 MDHEN, CDR2 SYDVKM. The CDR3 is 13 amino acids. The CDR3 DNA is TGTGCCAGCACAGGGGGCCGAACAGATACGCAGTATTTT. It is translated as CASTGGRTDTQYF.

V and J are TRBV7-3 and TRBJ1-1; weak D call: TRBD1 (6 bases). This CDR3 is built from 15 residues. V was pared by 2 bases and J by 1 base, with 11 bases between. Germline CDR1 reads SGHTA; CDR2 reads FQGTGA. For the CDR3, the DNA is TGTGCCAGCAGCTTAGATTGGACAGCGAACACTGAAGCTTTCTTT. Its translation is CASSLDWTANTEAFF.

V usage is TRBV19 and J usage is TRBJ1-1; TRBD1 might be the D (5 bases). V was trimmed by 7 bases and J by 0 bases, leaving 12 bases between them. Germline loops: CDR1 LNHDA, CDR2 SQIVND (reference sequence). The CDR3 runs 14 residues. The chain's CDR3 is CASTQGGLNTEAFF. The DNA of the CDR3 is TGTGCCAGTACCCAGGGAGGGTTGAACACTGAAGCTTTCTTT.

The chain couples TRBV10-3 to TRBJ2-5, with 7 positions matching TRBD2. The CDR3 sequence is 13 residues long. Germline trimming cut 4 bases from V and 5 bases from J; bases unmatched to any gene: 4. Germline CDR1 reads ENHRY; CDR2 reads SYGVKD. CDR3 sequence: CAISGAGYETQYF. CDR3 DNA sequence: TGTGCCATCAGTGGAGCGGGGTATGAGACCCAGTACTTC.

This sequence joins TRBV4-1 and TRBJ1-6; TRBD1 might be the D (5 bases). Germline lookup yields CDR1 MGHRA and CDR2 YSYEKL. Trimming left V 3 bases short and J 7 bases short, with 13 bases between. The CDR3 totals 15 residues. CDR3 nucleotide sequence: TGCGCCAGCAGCCAGCGAGGCAGGGAGAATTCACCCCTCCACTTT. Translating it yields CASSQRGRENSPLHF.

The chain joins TRBV2 to TRBJ2-1; TRBD2 aligns across 9 bases. The CDR3 extends over 14 amino acids. V lost 5 bases and J lost 1; bases outside the gene matches: 0. Germline CDR1 reads SNHLY; CDR2 reads FYNNEI. The DNA of the CDR3 is TGTGCCAGCAGTAGCGGGGGGTCCTACAATGAGCAGTTCTTC. This translates into CASSSGGSYNEQFF.

The chain recombines TRBV5-1 with TRBJ2-1; 7 positions agree with TRBD2. In germline, CDR1 is SGHRS, CDR2 YFSETQ. There are 14 residues in the CDR3. The V and J ends lost 0 bases and 6 bases, in that order; junction bases with no gene match: 3. CDR3 amino acids: CASSLELALNEQFF. CDR3 DNA: TGCGCCAGCAGCTTGGAACTAGCGCTCAATGAGCAGTTCTTC.

V usage is TRBV13 and J usage is TRBJ2-1, with D perhaps matching TRBD2 (6 bases). The CDR3 spans 14 residues. V was clipped by 4 bases and J by 6 bases, with 13 bases between them. Germline loops: CDR1 PRHDT, CDR2 FYEKMQ (reference sequence). This CDR3 reads CASSSSGAINEQFF. The DNA of the CDR3 is TGTGCCAGCAGCTCTTCGGGAGCTATCAATGAGCAGTTCTTC. Variable domain in full (rest from reference TRBV13 and TRBJ2-1): AAGVIQSPRHLIKEKRETATLKCYPIPRHDTVYWYQQGPGQDPQFLISFYEKMQSDKGSIPDRFSAQQFSDYHSELNMSSLELGDSALYFCASSSSGAINEQFFGPGTRLTVL.

The CDR3 DNA is TGTGCCAGCAGCAAGAGGCAAACCACAGATACGCAGTATTTT. Translation gives CASSKRQTTDTQYF. The chain joins TRBV6-5 to TRBJ2-3; no definite D call. Trimming stripped 6 bases from V and 2 bases from J, with 12 bases between. Germline assignment: CDR1 MNHEY and CDR2 SVGAGI. This CDR3 is built from 14 residues.

Remarks on this clone: The same CDR3 also results from other DNA sequences found in this sample. This chain connects TRBV7-9 to TRBJ2-6; D may be TRBD1 or TRBD2 (5 bases each). The germline gives CDR1 SEHNR, CDR2 FQNEAQ (reference sequence). CDR3 size: 16 residues. V dropped 6 bases and J dropped 4 bases, with 16 bases sitting between them. This chain's CDR3 is CASRSRGGTGANVLTF. CDR3 in DNA: TGTGCCAGCAGATCGAGGGGCGGTACCGGGGCCAACGTCCTGACTTTC.

This clone was recorded only once. The J gene is TRBJ1-2, the V gene TRBV9; D gene ambiguous. V shed 2 bases and J shed 7 bases, with 9 bases lying between them. Germline CDR1 SGDLS, CDR2 YYNGEE. The CDR3 is 12 amino acids. The CDR3 sequence: CASSVAGGGYTF. Written as DNA, the CDR3 is TGTGCCAGCAGCGTCGCAGGCGGTGGCTACACCTTC.

The chain joins TRBV6-1 to TRBJ1-6; D is ambiguous. Trimming took 2 bases from V and 3 from J, leaving 14 bases between them. The CDR3 totals 17 residues. CDR1 is MNHNS, CDR2 SASEGT, per germline. For the CDR3, the DNA is TGTGCCAGCAGTGAATTGTCGGGGAGCCTCTATAATTCACCCCTCCACTTT. Protein product: CASSELSGSLYNSPLHF.

J is TRBJ2-7 and V is TRBV6-5; TRBD1 aligns across 11 bases. Germline CDR1 and CDR2: MNHEY and SVGAGI. V was pared by 0 bases and J by 4 bases, with 2 bases of the junction left unmatched. This CDR3 has 15 residues. CDR3 sequence (DNA): TGTGCCAGCAGTTACTCGGACAGGGGGCTGTACGAGCAGTACTTC. Translating gives CASSYSDRGLYEQYF.

The V gene is TRBV15, the J gene TRBJ2-2; 10 bases align to TRBD2. The CDR3 extends over 16 amino acids. Germline trimming cut 2 bases from V and 1 base from J; bases unmatched to any gene: 1. The germline gives CDR1 LNHNV, CDR2 YYDKDF (reference sequence). The CDR3 nucleotides read TGTGCCACCAGCAGACGGACTAGCGGGAACACCGGGGAGCTGTTTTTT. Amino acid sequence: CATSRRTSGNTGELFF.

The chain joins TRBV2 to TRBJ1-2, with D hard to call. The CDR3 runs to 11 residues. V dropped 2 bases and J dropped 2 bases, with 0 bases sitting between them. Germline V gives CDR1 SNHLY, CDR2 FYNNEI. The CDR3 is CASSENYGYTF. The CDR3, as DNA: TGTGCCAGCAGTGAAAACTATGGCTACACCTTC.

This chain uses TRBV19 with TRBJ1-3, with D tentatively TRBD1 (6 bases). The ends were cut back, 5 bases at V and 2 bases at J, with 13 bases in the middle. In germline, CDR1 is LNHDA, CDR2 SQIVND (reference sequence). This CDR3 contains 15 residues. The CDR3 loop is CASSAAGTPGNTIYF. In DNA form, the CDR3 reads TGTGCCAGTAGTGCCGCCGGGACACCTGGAAACACCATATATTTT. Supplemented by reference TRBV19 and TRBJ1-3, the full variable domain reads DGGITQSPKYLFRKEGQNVTLSCEQNLNHDAMYWYRQDPGQGLRLIYYSQIVNDFQKGDIAEGYSVSREKKESFPLTVTSAQKNPTAFYLCASSAAGTPGNTIYFGEGSWLTVV.

The J gene is TRBJ2-7, the V gene TRBV6-1; 7 positions match TRBD1. CDR1 MNHNS and CDR2 SASEGT come from the germline V gene. CDR3 length: 15 residues. Trimming cost V 4 bases and J 7 bases; bases outside gene matches: 13. CDR3 DNA sequence: TGTGCCAGCAGTGCCCTCAGGGGGTCGCCGGCAGAGCAGTACTTC. Translation: CASSALRGSPAEQYF.

The V and J genes are TRBV5-6 and TRBJ1-5, with D hard to call. Germline CDR1 SGHDT, CDR2 YYEEEE. Trimming took off 0 bases at V and 1 base at J, with 5 bases between the two ends. The CDR3 consists of 14 residues. In DNA, the CDR3 is TGTGCCAGCAGCTTGGAGCGGAGCAATCAGCCCCAGCATTTT. This sequence encodes CASSLERSNQPQHF.

The chain employs TRBV10-3 and TRBJ2-7, with 10 bases aligning to TRBD2. Trimming at V came to 3 bases and at J to 7 bases, leaving 15 bases not matched to a gene. This CDR3 spans 17 amino acids. Per the germline V gene, CDR1 is ENHRY and CDR2 is SYGVKD. The DNA for the CDR3 is TGTGCCATCAGTGATGTGAGCGTAGCGGGGGGCCTGGGGGAGCAGTACTTC. This codes for CAISDVSVAGGLGEQYF.